Sequencing of this T cell receptor beta chain was carried out in a study of regulatory T cells in long-lasting Graves disease. Study-level points and caveats: Persistent disease preferred TRBV28, TRBJ1-2 and TRBJ2-5. TCR diversity in persistent Graves' patients was below that of newly diagnosed ones.

Assembly of TCR beta libraries relied on iRepertoire HTBI primers together with Arm-PCR of CDR3 regions. TCRdb analysed the multiplex PCR reads with MiXCR anew, one entry per CDR3 protein. Of approximately 400,000 distinct CDR3 sequences in the sample, less than 20% are singletons; the top ten hold 22%. The time point: newly diagnosed GD, antithyroid drugs for less than 3 months. From PBMCs, RNA was extracted and then used to make the TCR library. Graves' disease diagnosis was established per American Thyroid Association guidelines. The peripheral blood volume drawn was 8 to 9.5 milliliters, and it was collected into EDTA tubes. This clonotype showed up just once. Its antigen is unidentified. Germline V gives CDR1 SGHNT, CDR2 YYREEE (reference sequence). Unmatched junction bases numbered 7, after V lost 3 bases and J lost 3 bases. This CDR3 region has 15 residues.

Sequenced material: peripheral blood mononuclear cells (PBMCs), taken at new diagnosis, from a patient treated with antithyroid drugs. The receptor was derived from a female donor with Graves disease. V gene TRBV5-4 combines with J gene TRBJ2-7; TRBD2 aligns across 9 bases. CDR3 DNA sequence: TGTGCCAGCAGCTCACGAGCGGGGGGAAGCTACGAGCAGTACTTC. As protein: CASSSRAGGSYEQYF.